The present T cell receptor beta chain was sequenced within a study of T-cell memory formation after mild COVID-19. The wider study: There were largely donor-specific TCR clusters. Study results and limitations: Those CD4+ clones that contracted were mainly in CM and EM (CD8+ ones in EMRA).

TCRdb reprocessed the 5' RACE reads with MiXCR, giving one entry per CDR3 protein. The sample includes roughly 560,000 distinct CDR3 sequences, 20% of them seen just once. V was clipped by 3 bases and J by 6 bases, with 21 bases between them. Germline V gives CDR1 DFQATT, CDR2 SNEGSKA (reference sequence). CDR3 length: 15 residues. Concerning this clonotype itself: Its target is not known.

Sequenced sample: PBMCs or a T cell subset sorted from them (not recorded which). This TCR came from an adult woman who had mild COVID-19 (a few samples of this study predate the infection). Cell type and time point are not known. The chain recombines TRBV20-1 with TRBJ2-7; the D is unclear. The CDR3 loop reads CSARLVGARPSEQYF. In nucleotides, the CDR3 is TGCAGTGCTAGGTTAGTAGGCGCAAGGCCCTCCGAGCAGTACTTC.